These T cell receptor beta chains were read from a single sample in a study of T cell responses to AZD1222 COVID-19 vaccine. Profiled with immunoSEQ multiplex PCR; TCRdb holds only in-frame clones, not every one. The table shows 150,000 to 200,000 clones, with more than 80% occurring only once. Sequenced material: peripheral blood, taken on day 0 of AZD1222 vaccination. These receptors all come from an adult in good health. Both conserved end residues are trimmed from each CDR3. The D gene is left open where the match is weak.

d_call j_call v_call cdr3_aa
TRBD1 TRBJ1-4 TRBV6-2/TRBV6-3 ASSPDRGLGTNEKLF
TRBD1 TRBJ1-2 TRBV5-4 ASSLRQGAYGYT
. TRBJ1-4 TRBV10-1 ASSAGNEKLF
. TRBJ2-2 TRBV6-4 ASSLDGHPNTGELF
. TRBJ2-1 TRBV5-1 ATADEGIYNEQF
. TRBJ2-7 TRBV3-1/TRBV3-2 ASSQELRSYEQY
. TRBJ2-5 TRBV5-4 ASSLVPAEETQY
. TRBJ2-3 TRBV5-1 ASSELDDTQY
TRBD1 TRBJ1-1 TRBV6-5 ASRRDRVDTEAF
. TRBJ1-2 TRBV7-9 ASSLDNNYGYT
. TRBJ1-1 TRBV11-2 ASSLVPDIVRTEAF
. TRBJ1-2 TRBV18 ASSSSGYSTTNYGYT
TRBD1 TRBJ2-6 TRBV24-1 ATSQGAPGANVLT
. TRBJ2-6 TRBV6-2/TRBV6-3 ASSSLGAGANVLT
. TRBJ1-3 TRBV19 ASSINRDASGNTIY
TRBD2 TRBJ2-2 TRBV14 ASSQITSGRPAGELF
. TRBJ1-1 TRBV7-9 ASSVGNTEAF
. TRBJ2-1 TRBV2 ASSLRGADQF
. TRBJ2-3 TRBV1 TSSQAPAGCTDTQY
. TRBJ1-1 TRBV29-1 SGLDSNTEAF
. TRBJ1-5 TRBV6-5 ASSGQWDQPQH
TRBD1 TRBJ1-2 TRBV7-2 ASSARDRANYGYT
. TRBJ1-6 TRBV19 ASSDRLGSSPLH
. TRBJ1-5 TRBV3-1/TRBV3-2 ASSLAWGNSQPQH
. TRBJ1-1 TRBV15 ATSRDGGRVIANTEAF
TRBD1 TRBJ2-7 TRBV10-3 AISEQGAGYEQY